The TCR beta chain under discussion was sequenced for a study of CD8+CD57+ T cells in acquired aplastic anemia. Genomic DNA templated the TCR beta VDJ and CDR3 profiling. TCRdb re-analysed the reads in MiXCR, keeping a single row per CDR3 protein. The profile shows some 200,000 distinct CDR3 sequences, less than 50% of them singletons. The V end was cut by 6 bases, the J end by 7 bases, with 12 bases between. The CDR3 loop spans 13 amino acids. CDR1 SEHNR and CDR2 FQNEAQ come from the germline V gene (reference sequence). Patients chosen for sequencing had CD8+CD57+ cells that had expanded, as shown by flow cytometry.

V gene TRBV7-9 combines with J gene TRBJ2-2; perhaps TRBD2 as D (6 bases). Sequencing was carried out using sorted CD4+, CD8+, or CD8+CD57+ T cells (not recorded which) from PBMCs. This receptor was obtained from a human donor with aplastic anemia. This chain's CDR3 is CASRNGTLGELFF. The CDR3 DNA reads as TGTGCCAGCAGGAACGGGACTCTCGGGGAGCTGTTTTTT. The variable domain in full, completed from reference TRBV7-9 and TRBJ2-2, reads DTGVSQNPRHKITKRGQNVTFRCDPISEHNRLYWYRQTLGQGPEFLTYFQNEAQLEKSRLLSDRFSAERPKGSFSTLEIQRTEQGDSAMYLCASRNGTLGELFFGEGSRLTVL.